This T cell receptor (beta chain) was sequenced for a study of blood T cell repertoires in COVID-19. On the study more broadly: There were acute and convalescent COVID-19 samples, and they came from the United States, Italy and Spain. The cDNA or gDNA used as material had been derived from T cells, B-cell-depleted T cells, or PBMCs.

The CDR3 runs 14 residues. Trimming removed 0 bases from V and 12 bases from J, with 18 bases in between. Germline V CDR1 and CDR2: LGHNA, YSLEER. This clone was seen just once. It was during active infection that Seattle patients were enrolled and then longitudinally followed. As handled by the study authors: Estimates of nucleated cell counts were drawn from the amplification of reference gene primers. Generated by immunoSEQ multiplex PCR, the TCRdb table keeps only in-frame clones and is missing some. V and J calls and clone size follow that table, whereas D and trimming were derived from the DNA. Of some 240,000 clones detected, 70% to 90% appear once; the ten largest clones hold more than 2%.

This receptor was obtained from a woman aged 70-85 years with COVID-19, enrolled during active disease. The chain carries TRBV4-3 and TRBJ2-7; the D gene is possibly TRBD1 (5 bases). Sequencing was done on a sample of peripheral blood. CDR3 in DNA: TGCGCCAGCAGCCAAGAGCTGGGGCACTTCACCCGGTACTTC. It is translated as CASSQELGHFTRYF.